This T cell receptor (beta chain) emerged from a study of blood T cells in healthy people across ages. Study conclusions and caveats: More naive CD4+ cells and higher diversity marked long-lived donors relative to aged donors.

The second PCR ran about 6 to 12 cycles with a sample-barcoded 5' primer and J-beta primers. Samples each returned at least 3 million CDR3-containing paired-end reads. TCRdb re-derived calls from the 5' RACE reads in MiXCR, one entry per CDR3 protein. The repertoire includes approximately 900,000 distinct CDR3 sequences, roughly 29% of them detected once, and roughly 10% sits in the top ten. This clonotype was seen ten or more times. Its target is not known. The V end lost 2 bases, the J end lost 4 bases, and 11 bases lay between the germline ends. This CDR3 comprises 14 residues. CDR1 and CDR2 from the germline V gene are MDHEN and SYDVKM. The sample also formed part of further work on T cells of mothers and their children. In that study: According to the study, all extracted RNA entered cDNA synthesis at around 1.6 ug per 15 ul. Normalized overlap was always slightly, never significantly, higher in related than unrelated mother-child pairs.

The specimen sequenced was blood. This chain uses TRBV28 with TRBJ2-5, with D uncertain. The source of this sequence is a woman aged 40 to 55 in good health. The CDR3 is CASSLPQGRETQYF. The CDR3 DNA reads TGTGCCAGCAGTTTACCGCAAGGCCGAGAGACCCAGTACTTC.